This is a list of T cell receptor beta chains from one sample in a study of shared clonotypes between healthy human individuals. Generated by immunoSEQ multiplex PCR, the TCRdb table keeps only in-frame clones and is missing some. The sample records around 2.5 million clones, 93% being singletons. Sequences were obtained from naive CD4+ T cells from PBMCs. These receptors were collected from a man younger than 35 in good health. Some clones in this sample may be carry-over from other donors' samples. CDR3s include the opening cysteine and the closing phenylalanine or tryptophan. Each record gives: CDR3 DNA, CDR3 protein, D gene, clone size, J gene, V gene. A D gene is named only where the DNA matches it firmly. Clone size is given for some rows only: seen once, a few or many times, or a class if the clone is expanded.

DNA: TGTGCCAGCAGCCAAGTCGGCCGGCCGAATGAAGCTTTCTTT
CDR3: CASSQVGRPNEAFF
D: .
size: few
J: TRBJ1-1
V: TRBV14

DNA: TGTGCCAGCAGCTTATATCTGGGACTAGCGGGAGAGGATGAGCAGTTCTTC
CDR3: CASSLYLGLAGEDEQFF
D: TRBD2
size: .
J: TRBJ2-1
V: TRBV7-9

DNA: TGCGCCAGCAGTTGGGGACAGACTAATGAAAAACTGTTTTTT
CDR3: CASSWGQTNEKLFF
D: TRBD1
size: .
J: TRBJ1-4
V: TRBV5-1

DNA: TGTGCAAGTCGCTTTACACCGGAGCGGGAGGACACCGGGGAGCTGTTTTTT
CDR3: CASRFTPEREDTGELFF
D: .
size: .
J: TRBJ2-2
V: TRBV12-2

DNA: TGTGCCAGCAGCTTAGTAGAGGGGGCGGTAGATACGCAGTATTTT
CDR3: CASSLVEGAVDTQYF
D: TRBD1
size: once
J: TRBJ2-3
V: TRBV7-6

DNA: TGTGCCAGTCGGACTCAAGGAAACACCATATATTTT
CDR3: CASRTQGNTIYF
D: .
size: .
J: TRBJ1-3
V: TRBV19

DNA: TGTGCCAGCAGCTTAGCGCGGGACCAGTACAATGAGCAGTTCTTC
CDR3: CASSLARDQYNEQFF
D: .
size: .
J: TRBJ2-1
V: TRBV7-2

DNA: TGTGCCAGCAGCCTCCCCCACGAGCAGTACTTC
CDR3: CASSLPHEQYF
D: .
size: .
J: TRBJ2-7
V: TRBV7-2

DNA: TGTGCCAGCAGCCCCTGGACAGATTCAACTAATGAAAAACTGTTTTTT
CDR3: CASSPWTDSTNEKLFF
D: .
size: .
J: TRBJ1-4
V: TRBV7-2

DNA: TGTGCCAGCAGTTCCCTCCGACAGGGAGCTGGCCAAGAGACCCAGTACTTC
CDR3: CASSSLRQGAGQETQYF
D: TRBD1
size: .
J: TRBJ2-5
V: TRBV28

DNA: TGTGCCAGCAGTGATGGACAGGGATACTATGGCTACACCTTC
CDR3: CASSDGQGYYGYTF
D: TRBD1
size: few
J: TRBJ1-2
V: TRBV6-5

DNA: TGTGCCAGCAGCACGTACCCTACCGAAAAACTGTTTTTT
CDR3: CASSTYPTEKLFF
D: .
size: .
J: TRBJ1-4
V: TRBV5-5

DNA: TGTGCCAGCAGCTCCCTGTTGGGTCTTCAAGAGACCCAGTACTTC
CDR3: CASSSLLGLQETQYF
D: .
size: .
J: TRBJ2-5
V: TRBV7-2

DNA: TGTGCCAGCAGTTACTACGGAGGGCGGGAAGTCCACTTT
CDR3: CASSYYGGREVHF
D: .
size: .
J: TRBJ1-3
V: TRBV6-5

DNA: TGTGCCAGCAGCCAAGAACCGACAACGTACGAGCAGTACTTC
CDR3: CASSQEPTTYEQYF
D: .
size: .
J: TRBJ2-7
V: TRBV4-2

DNA: TGTGCCAGCAGCTTATCGGGACTAGCGGGCCGGTCGGGTGTGCAGTTCTTC
CDR3: CASSLSGLAGRSGVQFF
D: TRBD2
size: few
J: TRBJ2-1
V: TRBV7-2

DNA: TGCGCCAGCAGCATCACCGGGACCCAGGGGGACGAGCAGTACTTC
CDR3: CASSITGTQGDEQYF
D: TRBD1
size: .
J: TRBJ2-7
V: TRBV5-1

DNA: TGCGCCAGCAGCTTGGGCCTCGTGGAGCCGACTAACTATGGCTACACCTTC
CDR3: CASSLGLVEPTNYGYTF
D: .
size: .
J: TRBJ1-2
V: TRBV5-1

DNA: TGCAGTGCCGGGCGGGGACCAACGCCGAACTATGGCTACACCTTC
CDR3: CSAGRGPTPNYGYTF
D: .
size: .
J: TRBJ1-2
V: TRBV29-1

DNA: TGCGCCAGCAGCCGCGGACTAGCGGGGGGGGGTTACCAAGAGACCCAGTACTTC
CDR3: CASSRGLAGGGYQETQYF
D: TRBD2
size: .
J: TRBJ2-5
V: TRBV5-1

DNA: TGTGCCAGCAGTTCGCAGGGGGGCTATGGCTACACCTTC
CDR3: CASSSQGGYGYTF
D: TRBD1
size: .
J: TRBJ1-2
V: TRBV28

DNA: TGCGCCAGCAGCTTGGGCTCTGAAGAGACCCAGTACTTC
CDR3: CASSLGSEETQYF
D: .
size: once
J: TRBJ2-5
V: TRBV5-1

DNA: TGCGCCAGCAGCCGCAGGACTAGCGGGACGGGATGGTACGAGCAGTACTTC
CDR3: CASSRRTSGTGWYEQYF
D: TRBD2
size: once
J: TRBJ2-7
V: TRBV4-1

DNA: TGTGCCAGCAGTCTCCACGTCGGCGAGCAGTTCTTC
CDR3: CASSLHVGEQFF
D: .
size: once
J: TRBJ2-1
V: TRBV27

DNA: TGTGCCAGCAGCCTTCCACACGTGAACACTGAAGCTTTCTTT
CDR3: CASSLPHVNTEAFF
D: .
size: once
J: TRBJ1-1
V: TRBV7-9

DNA: TGTGCCAGCAGCTATCAAGGGAAAAAGCGGGGGGCCTACAATGAGCAGTTCTTC
CDR3: CASSYQGKKRGAYNEQFF
D: TRBD2
size: .
J: TRBJ2-1
V: TRBV27

DNA: TGTGCCAGCACCTACGGGACAGGGGCAGATACGCAGTATTTT
CDR3: CASTYGTGADTQYF
D: TRBD1
size: .
J: TRBJ2-3
V: TRBV5-4

DNA: TGCAGCGTTTCGCTAGCGGGACTACAGTACTTC
CDR3: CSVSLAGLQYF
D: TRBD2
size: .
J: TRBJ2-7
V: TRBV29-1

DNA: TGCAGCGTTGAAAGGGAGTGGAATGAGCAGTTCTTC
CDR3: CSVEREWNEQFF
D: .
size: .
J: TRBJ2-1
V: TRBV29-1